The sequence of this T cell receptor (beta chain) was determined in a study of blood T cells in healthy people across ages. For the second PCR, which ran for roughly 7 to 11 cycles, a sample-barcoded 5' primer and a J-beta primer mix were used. Samples each returned at least 3 million CDR3-containing paired-end reads. Via MiXCR, TCRdb re-called the 5' RACE reads, giving one row per CDR3 protein. The table records about 970,000 distinct CDR3 sequences, just over 50% of them present only once. For every donor, a draw yielded ten milliliters of peripheral blood. At least 6 micrograms of total RNA were extracted per sample. Deletions cut 5 bases from V and 9 bases from J, with 14 bases between. Looked up from germline, CDR1 is SEHNR and CDR2 is FQNEAQ (reference sequence). CDR3 size: 13 residues. Study-wide findings and caveats: Any conclusive comparison of naive versus antigen-experienced cells was prevented by using unsorted PBMCs.

Remarks on this clonotype: Its antigen is unknown.

The source material was blood. The chain couples TRBV7-9 to TRBJ2-1; D is perhaps TRBD2 (5 bases). This TCR was recovered from a woman aged 60-70 years in good health. The CDR3 here is CASSPLERVEQFF. The CDR3 coding sequence is TGTGCCAGCAGCCCACTAGAGAGAGTTGAGCAGTTCTTC.